A single T cell receptor beta chain is shown here with its context. The specificity of this receptor is unknown. No quality values exist for individual bases; no much larger clone is one base distant. The data belong to a study of control samples from healthy donors and cancer patients (dated by TCRdb to 2020 to 2021). The CDR3, from cysteine to phenylalanine, totals 17 residues. The CDR3 DNA has 51 bases and is translated from base 1. Per the germline V gene, LGHNA is the CDR1 and YNFKEQ is the CDR2. V is trimmed back by 4 bases and J by 6 bases, and the junction contains 15 bases that no gene match accounts for. Library preparation used the immunoSEQ multiplex PCR assay. The table was pulled from immuneACCESS by TCRdb, which kept in-frame rearrangements only. Such tables lose some clones; where checked, under half of the loss comes from unresolved V genes, and the rest has no known cause. The sample table records tens of thousands of clones; about nine tenths of these occur just once. Jointly, the top ten make up over 11% of the sample.

The rearrangement combines TRBV4-2 with TRBJ2-3; the central 8 bases match TRBD2. Sequencing was performed on PBMCs. The receptor's source is a man between 60 and 75 years old with head and neck cancer. This receptor carries the CDR3 CASSPRTGGPKDDTQYF. The nucleotide sequence reads TGTGCCAGCAGCCCCAGAACGGGAGGGCCAAAGGACGATACGCAGTATTTT.